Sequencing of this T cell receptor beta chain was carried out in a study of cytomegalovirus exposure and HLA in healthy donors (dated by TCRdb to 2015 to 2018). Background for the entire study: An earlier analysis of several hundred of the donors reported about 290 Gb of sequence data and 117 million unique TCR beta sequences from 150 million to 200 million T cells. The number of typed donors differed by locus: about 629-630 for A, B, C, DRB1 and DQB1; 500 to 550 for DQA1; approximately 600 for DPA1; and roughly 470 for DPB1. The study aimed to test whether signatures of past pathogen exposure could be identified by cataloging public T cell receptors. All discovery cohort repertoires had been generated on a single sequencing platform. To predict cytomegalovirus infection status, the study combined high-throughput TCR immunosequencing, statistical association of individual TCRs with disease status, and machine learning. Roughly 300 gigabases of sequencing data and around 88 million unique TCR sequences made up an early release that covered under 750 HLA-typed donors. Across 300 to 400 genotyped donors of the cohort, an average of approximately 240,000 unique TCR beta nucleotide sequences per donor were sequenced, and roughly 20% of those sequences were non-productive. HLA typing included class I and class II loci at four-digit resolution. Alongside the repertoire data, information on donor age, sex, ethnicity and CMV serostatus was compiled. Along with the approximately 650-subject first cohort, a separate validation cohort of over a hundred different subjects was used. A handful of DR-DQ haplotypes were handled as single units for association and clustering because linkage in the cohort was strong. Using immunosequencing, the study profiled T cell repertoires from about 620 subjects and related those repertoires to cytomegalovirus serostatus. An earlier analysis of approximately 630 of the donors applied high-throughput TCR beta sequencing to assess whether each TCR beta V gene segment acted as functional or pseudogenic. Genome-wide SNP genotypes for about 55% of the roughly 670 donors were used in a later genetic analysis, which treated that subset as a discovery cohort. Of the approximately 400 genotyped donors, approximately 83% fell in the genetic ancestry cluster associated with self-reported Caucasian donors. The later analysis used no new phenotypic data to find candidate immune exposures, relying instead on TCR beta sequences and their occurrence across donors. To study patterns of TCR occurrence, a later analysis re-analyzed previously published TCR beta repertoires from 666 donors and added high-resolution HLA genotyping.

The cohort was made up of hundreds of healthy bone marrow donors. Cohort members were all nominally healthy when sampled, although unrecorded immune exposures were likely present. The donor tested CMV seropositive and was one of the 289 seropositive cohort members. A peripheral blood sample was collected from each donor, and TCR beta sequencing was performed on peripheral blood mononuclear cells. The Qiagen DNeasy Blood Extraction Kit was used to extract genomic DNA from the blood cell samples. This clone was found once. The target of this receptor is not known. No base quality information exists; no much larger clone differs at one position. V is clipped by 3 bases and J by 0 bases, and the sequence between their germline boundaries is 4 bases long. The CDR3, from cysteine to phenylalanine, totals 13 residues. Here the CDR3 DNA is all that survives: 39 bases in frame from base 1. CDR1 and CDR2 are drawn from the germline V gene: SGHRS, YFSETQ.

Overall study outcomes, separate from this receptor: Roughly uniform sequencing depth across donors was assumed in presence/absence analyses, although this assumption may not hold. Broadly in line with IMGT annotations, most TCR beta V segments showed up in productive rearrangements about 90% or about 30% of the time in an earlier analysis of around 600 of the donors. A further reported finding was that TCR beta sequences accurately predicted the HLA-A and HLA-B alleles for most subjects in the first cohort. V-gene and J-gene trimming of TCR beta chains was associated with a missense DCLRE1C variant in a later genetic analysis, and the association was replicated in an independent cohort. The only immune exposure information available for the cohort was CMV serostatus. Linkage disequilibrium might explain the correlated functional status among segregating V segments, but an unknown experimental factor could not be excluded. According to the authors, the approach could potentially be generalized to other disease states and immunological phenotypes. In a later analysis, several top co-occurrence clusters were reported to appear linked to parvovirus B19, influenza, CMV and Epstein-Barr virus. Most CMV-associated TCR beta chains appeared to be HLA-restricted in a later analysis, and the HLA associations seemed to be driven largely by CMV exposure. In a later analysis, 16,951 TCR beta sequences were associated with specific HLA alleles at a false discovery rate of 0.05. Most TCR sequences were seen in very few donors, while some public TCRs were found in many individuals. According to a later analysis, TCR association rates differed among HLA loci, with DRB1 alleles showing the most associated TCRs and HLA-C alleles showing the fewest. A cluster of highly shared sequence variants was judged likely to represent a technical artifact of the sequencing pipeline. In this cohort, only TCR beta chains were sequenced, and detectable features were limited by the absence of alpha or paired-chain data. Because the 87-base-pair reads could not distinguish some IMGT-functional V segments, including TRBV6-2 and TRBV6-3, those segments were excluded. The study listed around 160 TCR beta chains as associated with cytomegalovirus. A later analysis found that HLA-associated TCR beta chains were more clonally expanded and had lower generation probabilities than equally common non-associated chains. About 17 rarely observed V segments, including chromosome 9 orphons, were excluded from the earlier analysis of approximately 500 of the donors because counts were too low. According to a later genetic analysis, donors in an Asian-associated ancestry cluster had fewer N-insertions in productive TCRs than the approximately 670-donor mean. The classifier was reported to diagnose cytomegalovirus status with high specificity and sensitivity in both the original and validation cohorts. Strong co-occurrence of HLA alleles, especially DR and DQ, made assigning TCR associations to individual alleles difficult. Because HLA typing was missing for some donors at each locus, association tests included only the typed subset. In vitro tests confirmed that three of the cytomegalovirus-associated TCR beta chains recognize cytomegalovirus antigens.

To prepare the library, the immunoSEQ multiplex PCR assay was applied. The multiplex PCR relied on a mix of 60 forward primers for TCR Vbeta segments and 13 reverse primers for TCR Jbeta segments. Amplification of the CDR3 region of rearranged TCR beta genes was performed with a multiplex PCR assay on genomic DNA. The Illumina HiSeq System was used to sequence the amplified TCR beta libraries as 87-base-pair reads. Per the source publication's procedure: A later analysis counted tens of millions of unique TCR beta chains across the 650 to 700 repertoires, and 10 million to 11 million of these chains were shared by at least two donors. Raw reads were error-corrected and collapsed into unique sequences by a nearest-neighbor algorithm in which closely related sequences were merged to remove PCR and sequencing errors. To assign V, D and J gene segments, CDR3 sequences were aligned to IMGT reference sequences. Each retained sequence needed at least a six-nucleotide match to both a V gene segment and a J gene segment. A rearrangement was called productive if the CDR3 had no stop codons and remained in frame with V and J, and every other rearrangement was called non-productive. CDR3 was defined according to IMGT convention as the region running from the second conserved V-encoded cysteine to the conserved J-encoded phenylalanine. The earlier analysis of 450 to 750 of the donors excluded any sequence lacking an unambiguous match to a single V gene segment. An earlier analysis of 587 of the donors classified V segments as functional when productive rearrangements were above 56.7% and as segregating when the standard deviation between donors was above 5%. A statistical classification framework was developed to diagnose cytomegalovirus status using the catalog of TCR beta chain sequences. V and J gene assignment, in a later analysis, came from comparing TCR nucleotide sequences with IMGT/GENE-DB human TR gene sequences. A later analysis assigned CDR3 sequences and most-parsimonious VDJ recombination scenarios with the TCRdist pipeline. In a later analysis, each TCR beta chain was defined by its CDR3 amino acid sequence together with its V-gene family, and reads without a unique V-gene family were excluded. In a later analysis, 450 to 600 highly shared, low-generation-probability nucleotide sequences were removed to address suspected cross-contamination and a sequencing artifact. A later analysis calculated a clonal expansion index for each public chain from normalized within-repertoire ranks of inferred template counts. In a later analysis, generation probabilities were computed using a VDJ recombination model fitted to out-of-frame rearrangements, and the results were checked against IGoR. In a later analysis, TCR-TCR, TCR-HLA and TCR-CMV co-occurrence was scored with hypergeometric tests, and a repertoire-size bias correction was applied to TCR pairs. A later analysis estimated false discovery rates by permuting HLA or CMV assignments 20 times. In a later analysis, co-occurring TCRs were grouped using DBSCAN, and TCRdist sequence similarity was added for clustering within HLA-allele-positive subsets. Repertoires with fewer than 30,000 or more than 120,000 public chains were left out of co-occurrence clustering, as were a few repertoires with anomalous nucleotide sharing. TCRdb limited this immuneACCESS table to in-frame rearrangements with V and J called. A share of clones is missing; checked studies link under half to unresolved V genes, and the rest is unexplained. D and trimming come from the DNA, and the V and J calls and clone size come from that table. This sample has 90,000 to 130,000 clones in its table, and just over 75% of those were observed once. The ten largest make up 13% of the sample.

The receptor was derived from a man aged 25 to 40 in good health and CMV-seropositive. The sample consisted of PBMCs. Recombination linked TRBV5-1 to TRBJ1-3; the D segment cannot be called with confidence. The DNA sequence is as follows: TGCGCCAGCAGCTCCCTCTCTGGAAACACCATATATTTT. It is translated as CASSSLSGNTIYF.